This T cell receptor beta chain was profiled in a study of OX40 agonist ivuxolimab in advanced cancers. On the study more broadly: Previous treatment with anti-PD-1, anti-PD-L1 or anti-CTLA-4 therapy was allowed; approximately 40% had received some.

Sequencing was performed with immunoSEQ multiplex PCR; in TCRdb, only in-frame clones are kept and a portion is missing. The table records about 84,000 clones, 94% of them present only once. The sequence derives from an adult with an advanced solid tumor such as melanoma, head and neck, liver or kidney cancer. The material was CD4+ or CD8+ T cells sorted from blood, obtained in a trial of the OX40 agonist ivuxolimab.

CDR3 in amino acids: CASSQALDQPQHF. The DNA for the CDR3 is TGTGCCAGCAGCCAAGCGTTAGATCAGCCCCAGCATTTT. The genes are TRBV4-2 and TRBJ1-5; D gene uncertain. The V gene lost 1 base and the J gene lost 5 bases, with 6 bases spanning the gap. The CDR3 totals 13 residues. Germline V gene data show CDR1 as LGHNA and CDR2 as YNFKEQ.